This T cell receptor beta chain is from a study of cytomegalovirus exposure and HLA in healthy donors. The assay was immunoSEQ multiplex PCR, and TCRdb's table has in-frame clones only and misses some. The sample lists tens of thousands of clones; roughly 94% were seen once. The V end was cut by 4 bases, the J end by 4 bases, with 23 bases between. CDR3 length equals 18 residues. Germline V gives CDR1 SEHNR, CDR2 FQNEAQ (reference sequence). This TCR was sampled from a man aged 18 to 30 in good health and CMV-seropositive. V gene TRBV7-9 combines with J gene TRBJ2-1; weak D call: TRBD2 (6 bases). The material sequenced was PBMCs. CDR3 amino acids: CASSSLWGLRESYNEQFF. In DNA, the CDR3 is TGTGCCAGCAGCTCTCTTTGGGGACTCAGGGAATCTTACAATGAGCAGTTCTTC.